Listed here are 8 T cell receptor beta chains from one sample, sequenced in a study of blood T cell repertoires in COVID-19. The repertoire was sequenced with immunoSEQ multiplex PCR; TCRdb's copy has only in-frame clones and lacks some. The data show some 50,000 clones, roughly 84% seen once. The sample was peripheral blood. Receptor source: a human donor in a cohort sampled during active COVID-19.

The rearrangement links TRBV15 to TRBJ1-2, with 10 bases matching TRBD1. Germline V gene lookup returns CDR1 LNHNV and CDR2 YYDKDF (reference sequence). The V gene end was trimmed by 5 bases and the J gene end by 0 bases; junction bases not matched to a gene: 3. This CDR3 spans 15 amino acids. CDR3 nucleotide sequence: TGTGCCACCAGCGGGGACAGGGGAACTAACTATGGCTACACCTTC. Translating it yields CATSGDRGTNYGYTF.

The V gene is TRBV6-5, the J gene TRBJ2-3, with 7 bases matching TRBD1. The V gene end was trimmed by 8 bases and the J gene end by 2 bases; junction bases not matched to a gene: 10. CDR3 length equals 15 residues. CDR1 is MNHEY, CDR2 SVGAGI, per germline. Written as DNA, the CDR3 is TGTGCCAGCCCCGTTGACAGGGCCTTCACAGATACGCAGTATTTT. Translating it yields CASPVDRAFTDTQYF.

This rearrangement joins TRBV4-3 to TRBJ2-1; 7 nucleotides line up with TRBD2. The CDR3 consists of 16 residues. J was trimmed by 0 bases and V by 5 bases; bases with no gene match: 7. Per the germline V gene, CDR1 is LGHNA and CDR2 is YSLEER. The DNA of the CDR3 is TGCGCCAGCAGCAGTCGACTAGCCAGCTCCTACAATGAGCAGTTCTTC. Translating it yields CASSSRLASSYNEQFF.

DNA for the CDR3: TGTGCCACCAGCAAGGACAGGGCGAGCAATCAGCCCCAGCATTTT. As protein: CATSKDRASNQPQHF. V gene TRBV15 combines with J gene TRBJ1-5; 8 nucleotides line up with TRBD1. Germline assignment: CDR1 LNHNV and CDR2 YYDKDF (reference sequence). With 4 bases clipped from V and 1 base from J, the junction kept 3 bases outside the gene matches. This CDR3 spans 15 amino acids.

V and J are TRBV9 and TRBJ2-5, with D maybe TRBD1 (6 bases). Germline V gene lookup returns CDR1 SGDLS and CDR2 YYNGEE. Trimming removed 0 bases from V and 5 bases from J, with 14 bases in between. The CDR3 is 15 residues long. Here the CDR3 reads CASSVGGQPRETQYF. In DNA form, the CDR3 reads TGTGCCAGCAGCGTAGGGGGACAACCACGGGAGACCCAGTACTTC.

This chain uses TRBV9 with TRBJ2-2; maybe TRBD1 (6 bases). CDR1 and CDR2 (germline): SGDLS, YYNGEE. Trimming cost V 0 bases and J 1 base, with 10 bases left between them. CDR3 size: 16 residues. In DNA form, the CDR3 reads TGTGCCAGCAGCGTAGAAACAGGGAGGAACACCGGGGAGCTGTTTTTT. The encoded protein is CASSVETGRNTGELFF. The full variable domain, with the rest looked up from reference TRBV9 and TRBJ2-2, is DSGVTQTPKHLITATGQRVTLRCSPRSGDLSVYWYQQSLDQGLQFLIQYYNGEERAKGNILERFSAQQFPDLHSELNLSSLELGDSALYFCASSVETGRNTGELFFGEGSRLTVL.

This clone was observed once. This chain connects TRBV5-5 to TRBJ2-3; D possibly corresponds to TRBD2 (6 bases). V shed 2 bases and J shed 2 bases, with 12 bases lying between them. Germline loops: CDR1 SGHKS, CDR2 YYEKEE (reference sequence). The CDR3 runs 15 residues. The CDR3 sequence is CASSLAGPLTDTQYF. In DNA, the CDR3 is TGTGCCAGCAGCTTAGCGGGCCCCCTCACAGATACGCAGTATTTT. The full variable domain, with the rest looked up from reference TRBV5-5 and TRBJ2-3, is DAGVTQSPTHLIKTRGQQVTLRCSPISGHKSVSWYQQVLGQGPQFIFQYYEKEERGRGNFPDRFSARQFPNYSSELNVNALLLGDSALYLCASSLAGPLTDTQYFGPGTRLTVL.

The V gene is TRBV4-2, the J gene TRBJ2-3, with 11 bases lining up with TRBD2. Losses at the gene ends were 4 bases for V and 2 bases for J; bases not matched to a gene: 14. There are 19 residues in the CDR3. Per germline, CDR1 LGHNA and CDR2 YNFKEQ. In DNA, the CDR3 is TGTGCCAGCAGCCCACTGGACATAGCGGGAGGGCCCTACACAGATACGCAGTATTTT. It translates to CASSPLDIAGGPYTDTQYF.